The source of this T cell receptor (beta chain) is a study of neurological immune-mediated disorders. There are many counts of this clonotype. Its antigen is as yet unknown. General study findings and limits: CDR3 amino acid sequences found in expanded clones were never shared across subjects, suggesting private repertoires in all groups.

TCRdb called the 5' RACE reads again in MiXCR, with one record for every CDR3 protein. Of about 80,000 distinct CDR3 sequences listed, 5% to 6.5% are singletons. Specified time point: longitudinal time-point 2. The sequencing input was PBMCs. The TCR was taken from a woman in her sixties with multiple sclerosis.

The CDR3 sequence is CASSDGQGKNIQYF. The CDR3 DNA reads TGTGCCAGCAGTGACGGACAGGGGAAAAACATTCAGTACTTC. The chain links TRBV6-6 to TRBJ2-4; 9 bases line up with TRBD1. The CDR3 totals 14 residues. Germline CDR1 reads MNHNY; CDR2 reads SVGAGI (reference sequence). The trim removed 5 bases at V and 4 bases at J, leaving 3 bases unmatched.